In its sample, the clone carrying this T cell receptor beta chain was seen a few times. Its cognate antigen is unknown. TCRdb called the reads again in MiXCR, with one record for every CDR3 protein. The sample records hundreds of thousands of distinct CDR3 sequences, less than 35% being singletons. The sample originates from a study of T cell repertoires in cytomegalovirus infection. CDR1 is LNHDA and CDR2 is SQIVND in the germline V gene (reference sequence). V was trimmed by 2 bases and J by 5 bases, leaving 12 bases between them. There are 14 residues in the CDR3. J is TRBJ1-1 and V is TRBV19; the D is unclear. The TCR originated in a human donor in good health (CMV status not recorded). Some clones in this sample may be carry-over from other donors' samples. Specimen: cultured CD8+ T cells from PBMCs, collected from culture after CMV antigen stimulation. The CDR3 reads CASSIKQLGTEAFF. CDR3 coding DNA: TGTGCCAGTAGTATAAAACAACTAGGGACTGAAGCTTTCTTT. Looking up the rest from reference TRBV19 and TRBJ1-1 gives the full variable domain: DGGITQSPKYLFRKEGQNVTLSCEQNLNHDAMYWYRQDPGQGLRLIYYSQIVNDFQKGDIAEGYSVSREKKESFPLTVTSAQKNPTAFYLCASSIKQLGTEAFFGQGTRLTVV.